This record looks at one TCR beta chain sequence and its context. This sample was taken from a study of cytomegalovirus exposure and HLA in healthy donors. Primers included in the PCR were 60 Vbeta and 13 Jbeta primers. TCRdb keeps only in-frame clones here, not all; method: immunoSEQ multiplex PCR. This sample has some 170,000 clones; around 77% occur once, and the top ten carry over 1.2%. The TCR comes from a man aged 55 to 70 in good health and CMV-seronegative. The sample taken for sequencing was PBMCs.

CDR3 nucleotide sequence: TGTGCCAGCAGTCAATGGGGACAGAAAAGCGGGGGGGCCTACGAGCAGTACTTC. Its translation: CASSQWGQKSGGAYEQYF. This chain uses TRBV27 with TRBJ2-7; TRBD2 matches 10 bases. The CDR3 is 18 amino acids. The germline gives CDR1 MNHEY, CDR2 SMNVEV (reference sequence). Unmatched junction bases numbered 15, after V lost 5 bases and J lost 2 bases.